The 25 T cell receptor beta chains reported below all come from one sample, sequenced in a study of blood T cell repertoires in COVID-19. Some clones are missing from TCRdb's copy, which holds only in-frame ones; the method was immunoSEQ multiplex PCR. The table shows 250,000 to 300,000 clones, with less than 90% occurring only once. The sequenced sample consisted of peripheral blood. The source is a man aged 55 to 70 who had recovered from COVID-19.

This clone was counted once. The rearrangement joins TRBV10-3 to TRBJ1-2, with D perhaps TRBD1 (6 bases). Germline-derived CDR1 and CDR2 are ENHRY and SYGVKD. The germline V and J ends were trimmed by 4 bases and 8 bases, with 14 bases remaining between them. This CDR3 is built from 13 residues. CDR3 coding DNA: TGTGCCATCAGTGGGGAGGGGGGGAAGGGCTACACCTTC. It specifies CAISGEGGKGYTF.

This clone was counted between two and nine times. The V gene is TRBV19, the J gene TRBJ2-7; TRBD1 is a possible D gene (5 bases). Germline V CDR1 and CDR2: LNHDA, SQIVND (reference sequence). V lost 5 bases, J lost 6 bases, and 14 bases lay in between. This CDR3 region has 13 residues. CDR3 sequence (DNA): TGTGCCAGTAGTTCAGAAGGGGTGGGCGAGCAGTACTTC. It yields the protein CASSSEGVGEQYF.

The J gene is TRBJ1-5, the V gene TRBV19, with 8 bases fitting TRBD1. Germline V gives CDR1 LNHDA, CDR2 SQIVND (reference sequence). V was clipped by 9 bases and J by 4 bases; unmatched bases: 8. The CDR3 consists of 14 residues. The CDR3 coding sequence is TGTGCCAGCGTGAGGACAGGGAGTAATCAGCCCCAGCATTTT. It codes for CASVRTGSNQPQHF. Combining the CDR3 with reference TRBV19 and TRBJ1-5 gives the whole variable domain DGGITQSPKYLFRKEGQNVTLSCEQNLNHDAMYWYRQDPGQGLRLIYYSQIVNDFQKGDIAEGYSVSREKKESFPLTVTSAQKNPTAFYLCASVRTGSNQPQHFGDGTRLSIL.

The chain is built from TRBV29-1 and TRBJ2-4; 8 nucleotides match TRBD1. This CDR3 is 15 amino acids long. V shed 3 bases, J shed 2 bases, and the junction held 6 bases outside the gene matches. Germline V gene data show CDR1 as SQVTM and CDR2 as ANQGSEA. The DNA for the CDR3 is TGCAGCGTTGATGGTTACAGGGGGACCAAAAACATTCAGTACTTC. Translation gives CSVDGYRGTKNIQYF.

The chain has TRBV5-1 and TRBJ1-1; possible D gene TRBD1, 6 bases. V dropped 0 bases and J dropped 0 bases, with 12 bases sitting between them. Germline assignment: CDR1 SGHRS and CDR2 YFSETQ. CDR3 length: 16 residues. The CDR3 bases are TGCGCCAGCAGCTTGGCGGCAGGGACAATGAACACTGAAGCTTTCTTT. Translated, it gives CASSLAAGTMNTEAFF.

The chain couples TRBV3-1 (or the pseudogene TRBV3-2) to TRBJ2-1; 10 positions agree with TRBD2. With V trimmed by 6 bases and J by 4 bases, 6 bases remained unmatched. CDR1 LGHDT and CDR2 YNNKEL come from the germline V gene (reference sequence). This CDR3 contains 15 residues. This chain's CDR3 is CASRSTSGTYNEQFF. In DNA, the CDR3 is TGTGCCAGCAGGTCCACTAGCGGGACATACAATGAGCAGTTCTTC.

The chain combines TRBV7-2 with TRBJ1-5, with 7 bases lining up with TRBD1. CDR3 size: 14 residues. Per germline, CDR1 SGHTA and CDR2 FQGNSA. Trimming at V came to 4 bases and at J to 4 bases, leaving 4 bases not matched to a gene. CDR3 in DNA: TGTGCCAGCAGCTCGGGACAGCCGAATCAGCCCCAGCATTTT. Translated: CASSSGQPNQPQHF.

CDR3 DNA: TGTGCCAGCAGTAAGACTAGCGGGACCTACAATGAGCAGTTCTTC. Translating it yields CASSKTSGTYNEQFF. The genes are TRBV6-4 and TRBJ2-1; 11 nucleotides line up with TRBD2. The V segment lost 5 bases and the J segment 2 bases; nucleotides outside the gene matches: 2. The CDR3 consists of 15 residues. Germline loops: CDR1 MRHNA, CDR2 SNTAGT.

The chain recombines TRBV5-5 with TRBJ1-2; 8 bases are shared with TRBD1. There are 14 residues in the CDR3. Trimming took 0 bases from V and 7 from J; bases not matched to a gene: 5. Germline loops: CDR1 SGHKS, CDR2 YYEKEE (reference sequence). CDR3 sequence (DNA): TGTGCCAGCAGCTTGGGGCAGGGGGCTGGTGGCTACACCTTC. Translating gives CASSLGQGAGGYTF.

The CDR3 DNA reads as TGTGCCAGCAGCCAAGACAGGGTACGCGAAGCTTTCTTT. Its protein product is CASSQDRVREAFF. This chain links TRBV14 with TRBJ1-1, with D perhaps matching TRBD1 (5 bases). CDR3 size: 13 residues. V lost 0 bases and J 8 bases, leaving 10 bases between the germline ends. CDR1 is SGHDN, CDR2 FVKESK, per germline.

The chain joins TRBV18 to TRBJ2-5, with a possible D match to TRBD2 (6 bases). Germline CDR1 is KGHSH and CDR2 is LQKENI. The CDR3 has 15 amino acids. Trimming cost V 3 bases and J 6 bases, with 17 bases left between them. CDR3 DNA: TGTGCCAGCTCACCCATAGGCGCGGGGCAGCAGACCCAGTACTTC. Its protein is CASSPIGAGQQTQYF.

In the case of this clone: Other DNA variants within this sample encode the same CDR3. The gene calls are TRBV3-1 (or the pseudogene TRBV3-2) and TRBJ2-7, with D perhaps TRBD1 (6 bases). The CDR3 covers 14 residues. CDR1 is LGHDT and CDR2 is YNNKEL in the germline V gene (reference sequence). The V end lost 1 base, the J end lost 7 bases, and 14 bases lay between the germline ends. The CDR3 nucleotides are TGTGCCAGCAGCCAAGGGGGGCTAACTAGGGAGCAGTACTTC. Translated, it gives CASSQGGLTREQYF.

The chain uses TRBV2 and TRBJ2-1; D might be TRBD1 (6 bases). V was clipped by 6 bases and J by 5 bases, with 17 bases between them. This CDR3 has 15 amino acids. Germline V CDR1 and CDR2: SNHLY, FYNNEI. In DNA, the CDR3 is TGTGCCAGCAGGCACAGGGCCCTGGGGGACAATGAGCAGTTCTTC. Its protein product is CASRHRALGDNEQFF.

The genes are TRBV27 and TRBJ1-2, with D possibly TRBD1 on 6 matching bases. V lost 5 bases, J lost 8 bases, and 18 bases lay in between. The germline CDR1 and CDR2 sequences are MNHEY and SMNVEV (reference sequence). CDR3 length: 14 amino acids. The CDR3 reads CASSPGGGWKGYTF. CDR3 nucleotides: TGTGCCAGCAGTCCCGGTGGGGGCTGGAAAGGCTACACCTTC.

The DNA of the CDR3 is TGTGCCAGCAACTTCGACAGCCCGGGCACTGAAGCTTTCTTT. Its translation is CASNFDSPGTEAFF. The chain joins TRBV7-2 to TRBJ1-1; tentative D call: TRBD1 (5 bases). CDR1 is SGHTA and CDR2 is FQGNSA in the germline V gene. Between the trimmed V and J ends, which lost 7 bases and 4 bases, there was a span of 16 bases. The CDR3 has 14 amino acids.

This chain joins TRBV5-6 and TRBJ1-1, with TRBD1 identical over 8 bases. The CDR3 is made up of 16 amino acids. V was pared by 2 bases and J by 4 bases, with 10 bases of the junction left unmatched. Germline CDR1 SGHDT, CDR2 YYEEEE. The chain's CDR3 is CASSFYRGFVGTEAFF. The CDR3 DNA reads TGTGCCAGCAGCTTTTACAGGGGGTTTGTGGGCACTGAAGCTTTCTTT.

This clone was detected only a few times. CDR3 nucleotide sequence: TGTGCCAGCAGCGAACTAGCGGGAGAGCAGTACTTC. Translated: CASSELAGEQYF. The chain is built from TRBV5-4 and TRBJ2-7; 10 nucleotides agree with TRBD2. This CDR3 is 12 amino acids long. The ends lost 4 bases at V and 7 bases at J; junction bases unmatched: 2. Per the germline V gene, CDR1 is SGHNT and CDR2 is YYREEE (reference sequence).

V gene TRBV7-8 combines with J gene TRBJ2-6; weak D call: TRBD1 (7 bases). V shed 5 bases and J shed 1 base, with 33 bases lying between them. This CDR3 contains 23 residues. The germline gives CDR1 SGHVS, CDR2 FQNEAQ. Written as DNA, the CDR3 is TGTGCCAGCAGCCAGCACGACTCGAGCGGACAGGTAGAAGGAGGGTCTGGGGCCAACGTCCTGACTTTC. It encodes CASSQHDSSGQVEGGSGANVLTF.

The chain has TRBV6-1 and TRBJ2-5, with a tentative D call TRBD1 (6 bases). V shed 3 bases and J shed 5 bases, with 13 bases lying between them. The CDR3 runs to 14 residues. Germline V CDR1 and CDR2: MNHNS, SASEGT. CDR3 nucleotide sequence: TGTGCCAGCAGTGAGAGCAGGGGACGCGAGACCCAGTACTTC. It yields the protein CASSESRGRETQYF.

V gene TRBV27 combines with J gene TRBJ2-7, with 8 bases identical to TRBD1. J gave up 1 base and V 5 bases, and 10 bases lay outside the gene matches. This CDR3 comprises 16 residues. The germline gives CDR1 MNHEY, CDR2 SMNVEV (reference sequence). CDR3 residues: CASSPLDRGQSYEQYF. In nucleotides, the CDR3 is TGTGCCAGCAGTCCCCTAGACAGGGGTCAATCCTACGAGCAGTACTTC.

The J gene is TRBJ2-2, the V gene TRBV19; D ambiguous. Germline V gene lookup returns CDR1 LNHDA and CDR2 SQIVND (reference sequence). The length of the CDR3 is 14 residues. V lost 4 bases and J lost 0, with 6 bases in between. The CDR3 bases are TGTGCCAGTAGTACGCACTCGAACACCGGGGAGCTGTTTTTT. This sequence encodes CASSTHSNTGELFF. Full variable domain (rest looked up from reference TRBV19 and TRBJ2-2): DGGITQSPKYLFRKEGQNVTLSCEQNLNHDAMYWYRQDPGQGLRLIYYSQIVNDFQKGDIAEGYSVSREKKESFPLTVTSAQKNPTAFYLCASSTHSNTGELFFGEGSRLTVL.

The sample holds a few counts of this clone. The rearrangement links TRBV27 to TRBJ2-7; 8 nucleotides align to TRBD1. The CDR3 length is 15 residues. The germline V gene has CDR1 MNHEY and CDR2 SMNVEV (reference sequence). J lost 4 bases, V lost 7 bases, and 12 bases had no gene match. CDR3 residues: CASTPSQGVGYEQYF. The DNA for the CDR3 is TGTGCCAGCACCCCTTCACAGGGGGTCGGTTACGAGCAGTACTTC.

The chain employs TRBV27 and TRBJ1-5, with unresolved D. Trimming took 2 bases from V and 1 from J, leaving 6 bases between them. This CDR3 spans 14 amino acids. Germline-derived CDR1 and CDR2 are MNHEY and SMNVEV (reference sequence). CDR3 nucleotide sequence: TGTGCCAGCAGTTTAGAGGGAAGCAATCAGCCCCAGCATTTT. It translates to CASSLEGSNQPQHF.

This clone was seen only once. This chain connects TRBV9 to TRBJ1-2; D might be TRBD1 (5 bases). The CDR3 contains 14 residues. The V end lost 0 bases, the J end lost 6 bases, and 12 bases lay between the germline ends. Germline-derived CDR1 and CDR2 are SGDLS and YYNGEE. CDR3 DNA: TGTGCCAGCAGCGTAGGTATCAGGGCGGATGGCTACACCTTC. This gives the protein CASSVGIRADGYTF.

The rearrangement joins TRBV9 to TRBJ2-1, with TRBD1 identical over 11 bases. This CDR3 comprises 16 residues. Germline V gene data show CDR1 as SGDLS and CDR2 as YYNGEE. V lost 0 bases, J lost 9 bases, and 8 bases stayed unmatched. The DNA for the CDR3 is TGTGCCAGCAGCGTAGGGGGAGGACAGGGGGCAATTGAGCAGTTCTTC. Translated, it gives CASSVGGGQGAIEQFF.